This TCR beta chain was identified in a study of blood T cells in healthy people across ages. Whole-study findings and limits: Since the PBMCs were unsorted, naive and antigen-experienced cells could not be conclusively compared. Older age went with lower TCR beta diversity per million T cells, in a roughly linear way. TCR beta diversity correlated strongly with naive T cell percentage.

On this clonotype itself: The antigen is not known.

Alongside a J-beta primer mix, a sample-barcoded 5' primer served in a second PCR lasting roughly 7 to 12 cycles. TCRdb reprocessed the 5' RACE reads via MiXCR and lists one record per CDR3 protein. The table shows some 690,000 distinct CDR3 sequences, with approximately 21% occurring only once. Trimming cost V 1 base and J 1 base; bases outside gene matches: 7. Germline loops: CDR1 LNHDA, CDR2 SQIVND (reference sequence). The CDR3 runs to 17 residues. Each donor was a healthy Caucasian individual from Russia, aged roughly 6 to 95. What was sequenced was blood. The chain employs TRBV19 and TRBJ2-1; 7 bases match TRBD2. The clonotype originates from a man between 65 and 80 years old in good health. In DNA form, the CDR3 reads TGTGCCAGTAGTATAGTGACTACTAGCGTTTCCTACAATGAGCAGTTCTTC. Translated: CASSIVTTSVSYNEQFF.